Shown below are 15 T cell receptor beta chains from a single sample sequenced in a study of ipilimumab plus nivolumab after autologous stem cell transplantation. Profiled with immunoSEQ multiplex PCR; TCRdb holds only in-frame clones, not every one. The table lists over 15,000 clones, around four fifths of them singletons. The sample was PBMCs, taken in a trial of ipilimumab plus nivolumab as post-transplant consolidation. All receptors come from a male donor with diffuse large B-cell lymphoma.

The chain employs TRBV5-5 and TRBJ2-5; 9 bases line up with TRBD2. V lost 0 bases, J lost 6 bases, and 9 bases stayed unmatched. The germline V gene encodes CDR1 SGHKS and CDR2 YYEKEE (reference sequence). The CDR3 covers 16 residues. The CDR3 loop reads CASSLASGLAYQTQYF. The CDR3 nucleotides are TGTGCCAGCAGCTTGGCCTCGGGACTAGCCTATCAGACCCAGTACTTC.

This chain uses TRBV11-3 with TRBJ2-3; D gene unclear. CDR1 SGHNT and CDR2 YENEEA come from the germline V gene. This CDR3 region has 13 residues. The V gene lost 3 bases and the J gene lost 1 base, with 5 bases spanning the gap. The CDR3 loop is CASSFQGTDTQYF. Written as DNA, the CDR3 is TGTGCCAGCAGCTTTCAAGGCACAGATACGCAGTATTTT.

This clone was counted once. V is TRBV6-4 and J is TRBJ2-2, with D unresolved. Germline loops: CDR1 MRHNA, CDR2 SNTAGT. V gave up 0 bases and J gave up 0 bases, with 5 bases separating them. There are 15 residues in the CDR3. CDR3 loop: CASSDSISNTGELFF. Here the CDR3 DNA reads TGTGCCAGCAGTGACTCGATTTCGAACACCGGGGAGCTGTTTTTT.

V is TRBV2 and J is TRBJ2-1, with a weak D call TRBD2 (5 bases). The length of the CDR3 is 14 residues. Germline lookup yields CDR1 SNHLY and CDR2 FYNNEI. Trimming removed 4 bases from V and 3 bases from J, with 10 bases in between. CDR3 DNA sequence: TGTGCCAGCAGTGGGACTTTAAACTACAATGAGCAGTTCTTC. It codes for CASSGTLNYNEQFF.

The CDR3 DNA sequence: TGTGCCAGCAGCTTAACGGGACAGGGGGGTTATGGCTACACCTTC. Protein product: CASSLTGQGGYGYTF. The chain recombines TRBV11-3 with TRBJ1-2; 11 bases are a match to TRBD1. Trimming cost V 2 bases and J 5 bases; bases outside gene matches: 4. Germline loops: CDR1 SGHNT, CDR2 YENEEA. The CDR3 extends over 15 amino acids. Drawing the rest from reference TRBV11-3 and TRBJ1-2, the complete variable domain is EAGVVQSPRYKIIEKKQPVAFWCNPISGHNTLYWYLQNLGQGPELLIRYENEEAVDDSQLPKDRFSAERLKGVDSTLKIQPAELGDSAVYLCASSLTGQGGYGYTFGSGTRLTVV.

This chain links TRBV6-1 with TRBJ1-1, with D hard to call. The V gene lost 2 bases and the J gene lost 5 bases, with 9 bases spanning the gap. This CDR3 region has 13 residues. CDR1 MNHNS and CDR2 SASEGT come from the germline V gene. The CDR3 is CASSETLRTEAFF. In DNA, the CDR3 is TGTGCCAGCAGTGAAACTCTGCGGACTGAAGCTTTCTTT.

J is TRBJ1-2 and V is TRBV2; 8 positions match TRBD1. Germline V gene data show CDR1 as SNHLY and CDR2 as FYNNEI. The CDR3 runs to 15 residues. The V segment lost 4 bases and the J segment 7 bases; nucleotides outside the gene matches: 11. In DNA form, the CDR3 reads TGTGCCAGCAGTGGTCCCCAGGGGGCGCGGGGTGGCTACACCTTC. It translates to CASSGPQGARGGYTF.

By its share, this clone is medium-sized. The germline gene is not matched at one end of the junction; a read error may be the cause. The gene calls are TRBV5-6 and TRBJ1-2, with TRBD1 as a possible D gene (5 bases). In germline, CDR1 is SGHDT, CDR2 YYEEEE. The CDR3 covers 15 residues. In DNA, the CDR3 is TGTGCCAGCAGCTTATTCGCAGAGGGTAGGCCCAGGGAGAACTTC. Its protein is CASSLFAEGRPRENF.

The V and J genes are TRBV9 and TRBJ1-4; a possible D gene is TRBD1 (6 bases). Per the germline V gene, CDR1 is SGDLS and CDR2 is YYNGEE. The CDR3 spans 15 residues. V gave up 4 bases and J gave up 3 bases, with 13 bases separating them. The CDR3 DNA reads as TGTGCCAGCAGCTCCAGTGGACAGCCTAATGAAAAACTGTTTTTT. Protein: CASSSSGQPNEKLFF.

This clone turned up a few times. The chain recombines TRBV21-1 with TRBJ2-1; the table's D gene call, TRBD2, was not cross checked with the DNA. TRBV21-1 is a pseudogene. There are 13 residues in the CDR3. CDR3 amino acids: CARAEGGECEQFF. The CDR3 nucleotides read TGTGCCAGAGCTGAGGGGGGGGAGTGTGAGCAGTTCTTC.

This clone was recorded once. This chain uses TRBV7-3 with TRBJ1-1, with TRBD1 as a possible D gene (5 bases). Germline V gene lookup returns CDR1 SGHTA and CDR2 FQGTGA. This CDR3 comprises 12 residues. V shed 7 bases and J shed 4 bases, with 10 bases lying between them. The CDR3 region has the DNA TGTGCCAGCACCAATGGGGGCACTGAAGCTTTCTTT. Translation: CASTNGGTEAFF.

V and J are TRBV7-9 and TRBJ2-7, with D uncertain. CDR1 and CDR2 from the germline V gene are SEHNR and FQNEAQ (reference sequence). This CDR3 comprises 14 residues. Trimming stripped 8 bases from V and 1 base from J, with 15 bases between. CDR3 DNA sequence: TGTGCCAGCGCAACAGCTTTGAGGTCCTACGAGCAGTACTTC. Amino acid sequence: CASATALRSYEQYF.

Remarks on this clone: A junction end diverges from the germline sequence, so it may reflect a read error. This chain uses TRBV28 with TRBJ2-4; D might be TRBD1 (6 bases). This CDR3 is built from 14 residues. Per the germline V gene, CDR1 is MDHEN and CDR2 is SYDVKM. Here the CDR3 DNA reads TGTGCCAGCAGTGTCCCCGGGGACACTGTGTCTCGTAACTTC. This codes for CASSVPGDTVSRNF.

The chain employs TRBV5-1 and TRBJ1-3; D is perhaps TRBD1 (5 bases). Germline CDR1 reads SGHRS; CDR2 reads YFSETQ. The length of the CDR3 is 16 residues. Trimming removed 4 bases at V and 1 base at J, with 15 bases between. Here the CDR3 reads CASSGEGAGSGNTIYF. The CDR3 DNA sequence: TGCGCCAGCAGCGGGGAAGGGGCAGGATCTGGAAACACCATATATTTT. Based on the CDR3 plus reference TRBV5-1 and TRBJ1-3, the full variable domain is KAGVTQTPRYLIKTRGQQVTLSCSPISGHRSVSWYQQTPGQGLQFLFEYFSETQRNKGNFPGRFSGRQFSNSRSEMNVSTLELGDSALYLCASSGEGAGSGNTIYFGEGSWLTVV.

V usage is TRBV30 and J usage is TRBJ2-6, with 9 bases that match TRBD1. There are 18 residues in the CDR3. CDR1 and CDR2 (germline): GTSNPN, SVGIG (reference sequence). The V gene end was trimmed by 0 bases and the J gene end by 2 bases; junction bases not matched to a gene: 8. The CDR3: CAWSVKWTGETGANVLTF. Written as DNA, the CDR3 is TGTGCCTGGAGTGTAAAATGGACAGGGGAAACTGGGGCCAACGTCCTGACTTTC.